This T cell receptor (beta chain) is drawn from a study of blood T cell repertoires in COVID-19. Study information: The United States, Italy and Spain were the sources of the acute and convalescent COVID-19 samples. Nucleic acid was either cDNA or gDNA, and it came from T cells, B-cell-depleted T cells, or PBMCs.

Per the authors' pipeline: The assay estimated nucleated cells by amplifying reference gene primers. Method: immunoSEQ multiplex PCR; TCRdb's copy keeps in-frame clones and lacks some. That table supplies the V and J calls and clone size; D and trimming were determined from the DNA. The sample holds about 39,000 clones; 75% to 90% are singletons and the top ten take about 4%. The material sequenced was peripheral blood. This receptor was taken from a man aged 60 to 75 with acute or convalescent COVID-19.

CDR3 residues: CASSQGASGEETQYF. CDR3 coding DNA: TGTGCCAGCAGCCAAGGAGCTAGCGGGGAAGAGACCCAGTACTTC. The chain is built from TRBV4-2 and TRBJ2-5; 9 bases agree with TRBD2. The trim removed 1 base at V and 3 bases at J, leaving 3 bases unmatched. The CDR3 is 15 amino acids. In germline, CDR1 is LGHNA, CDR2 YNFKEQ.